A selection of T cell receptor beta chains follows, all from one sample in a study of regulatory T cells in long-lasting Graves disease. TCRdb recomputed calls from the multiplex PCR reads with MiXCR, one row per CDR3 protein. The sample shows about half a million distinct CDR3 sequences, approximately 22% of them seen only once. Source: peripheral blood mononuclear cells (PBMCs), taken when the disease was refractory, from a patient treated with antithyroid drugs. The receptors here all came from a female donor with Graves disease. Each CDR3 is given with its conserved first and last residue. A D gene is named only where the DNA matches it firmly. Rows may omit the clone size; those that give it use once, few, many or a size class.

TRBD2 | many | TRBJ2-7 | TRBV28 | CASSLASGFTHEQYF | TGTGCCAGCAGTTTGGCTAGCGGCTTTACCCACGAGCAGTACTTC
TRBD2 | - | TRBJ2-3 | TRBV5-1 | CASSSSGTSDRTDTQYF | TGCGCCAGCAGCTCCTCCGGGACTAGCGATCGCACAGATACGCAGTATTTT
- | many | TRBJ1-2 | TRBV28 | CASSSPGQTGDYGYTF | TGTGCCAGCAGTTCCCCAGGACAGACGGGAGACTATGGCTACACCTTC
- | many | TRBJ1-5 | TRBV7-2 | CASSLGPSGMPQHF | TGTGCCAGCAGCTTAGGCCCCTCGGGGATGCCCCAGCATTTT
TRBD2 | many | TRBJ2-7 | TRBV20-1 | CSAPGLVDEQYF | TGCAGTGCTCCGGGACTAGTGGACGAGCAGTACTTC
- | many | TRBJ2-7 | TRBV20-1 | CSARDINRFGHEQYF | TGCAGTGCTAGAGATATCAACCGTTTCGGGCACGAGCAGTACTTC
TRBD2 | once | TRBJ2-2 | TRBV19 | CASNPGGRGTGELFF | TGTGCCAGTAATCCGGGCGGGAGAGGGACCGGGGAGCTGTTTTTT
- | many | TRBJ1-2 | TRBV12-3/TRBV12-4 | CASSLGATGQEAF | TGTGCCAGCAGTTTGGGGGCGACAGGTCAGGAGGCCTTC
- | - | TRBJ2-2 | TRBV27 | CASHDTGELFF | TGTGCCAGTCATGACACCGGGGAGCTGTTTTTT
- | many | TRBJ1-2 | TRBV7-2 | CASSFTYGYTF | TGTGCCAGCAGCTTCACCTATGGCTACACCTTC
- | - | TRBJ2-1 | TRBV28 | CASSLEGLSSYNEQFF | TGTGCCAGCAGTTTAGAGGGGTTGAGCTCCTACAATGAGCAGTTCTTC
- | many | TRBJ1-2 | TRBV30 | CAWSEGDLGYTF | TGTGCCTGGAGTGAAGGGGACTTGGGCTACACCTTC
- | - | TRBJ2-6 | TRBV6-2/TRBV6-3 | CASSYLGSGANVPTF | TGTGCCAGCAGTTACTTAGGTTCAGGGGCCAACGTCCCGACTTTC
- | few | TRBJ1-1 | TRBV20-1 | CSAISRDSWAEAFF | TGCAGTGCTATAAGCCGGGACTCCTGGGCTGAAGCTTTCTTT
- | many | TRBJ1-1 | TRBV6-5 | CASSYVRVASGNTEAFF | TGTGCCAGCAGTTATGTCAGGGTGGCATCAGGGAACACTGAAGCTTTCTTT
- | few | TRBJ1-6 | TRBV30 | CAWTPLLNSPLHF | TGTGCCTGGACCCCTCTCCTTAATTCACCCCTCCACTTT
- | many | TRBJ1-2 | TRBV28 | CASSVGAYGYTF | TGTGCCAGCAGCGTCGGCGCCTATGGCTACACCTTC
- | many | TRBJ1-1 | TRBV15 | CATSRDTGRGAFF | TGTGCCACCAGCAGAGATACGGGGAGAGGAGCTTTCTTT
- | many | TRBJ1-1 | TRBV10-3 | CAIQENTEAFF | TGTGCCATCCAGGAGAACACTGAAGCTTTCTTT
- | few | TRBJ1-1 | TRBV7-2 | CASSQDQNTEAFF | TGCGCCAGCAGCCAAGATCAGAACACTGAAGCTTTCTTT
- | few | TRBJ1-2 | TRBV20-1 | CSAREGSYGYTF | TGCAGTGCTAGAGAAGGCAGCTATGGCTACACCTTC
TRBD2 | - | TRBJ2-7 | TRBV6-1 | CASSRESSGAYEQYF | TGTGCCAGCAGTCGCGAGTCAAGCGGGGCCTACGAGCAGTACTTC
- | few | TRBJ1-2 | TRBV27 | CASSLWMGAGTPNYGYTF | TGTGCCAGCAGTTTATGGATGGGGGCAGGGACCCCCAACTATGGCTACACCTTC
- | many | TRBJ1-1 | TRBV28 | CASSLSRGLGTEAFF | TGTGCCAGCAGTTTAAGCCGGGGGCTGGGCACTGAAGCTTTCTTT
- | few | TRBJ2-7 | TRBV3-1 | CASCIEGSYEQYF | TGTGCCAGCTGTATAGAGGGCTCCTACGAGCAGTACTTC
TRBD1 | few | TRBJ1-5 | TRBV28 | CASSPRRPGTGGDQPQHF | TGTGCCAGCAGCCCGAGAAGACCCGGGACAGGGGGCGATCAGCCCCAGCATTTT
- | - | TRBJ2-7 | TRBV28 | CASIPGASYEQYF | TGTGCCAGCATCCCCGGGGCCTCCTACGAGCAGTACTTC
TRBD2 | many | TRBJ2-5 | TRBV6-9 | CASSYGFGRGEETQYF | TGTGCCAGCAGTTACGGTTTCGGGAGGGGGGAAGAGACCCAGTACTTC
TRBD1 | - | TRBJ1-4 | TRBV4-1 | CASSPYFGQGGYEKLFF | TGCGCCAGCAGCCCGTACTTTGGACAGGGGGGTTATGAAAAACTGTTTTTT
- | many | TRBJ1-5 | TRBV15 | CATTSFEGNQPQHF | TGTGCCACCACTTCTTTTGAAGGCAATCAGCCCCAGCATTTT
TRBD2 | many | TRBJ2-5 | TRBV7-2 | CASRGRGAETQYF | TGTGCCAGCAGGGGGCGGGGGGCAGAGACCCAGTACTTC
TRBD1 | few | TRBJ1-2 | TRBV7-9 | CASSSTGGLLTEGGYTF | TGTGCCAGCAGCTCCACAGGGGGCCTTTTGACGGAAGGTGGCTACACCTTC
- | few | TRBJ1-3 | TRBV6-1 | CASSEMGDGNTIYF | TGTGCCAGCAGTGAAATGGGGGACGGAAACACCATATATTTT
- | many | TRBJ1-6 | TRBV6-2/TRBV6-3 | CASSSLRGVPLHF | TGTGCCAGCAGTTCCCTGAGGGGGGTACCCCTCCACTTT
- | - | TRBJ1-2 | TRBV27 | CASRRPGYGYTF | TGTGCCAGCAGACGACCGGGCTATGGCTACACCTTC
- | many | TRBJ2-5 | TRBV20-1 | CSASRPGLRETQYF | TGCAGTGCTTCCCGGCCCGGCCTGAGGGAGACCCAGTACTTC
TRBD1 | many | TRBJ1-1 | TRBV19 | CASSHDRVKNTEAFF | TGTGCCAGTAGTCACGACAGGGTGAAGAACACTGAAGCTTTCTTT
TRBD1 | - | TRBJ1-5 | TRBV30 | CACGAGGGQPQHF | TGTGCCTGTGGGGCAGGGGGAGGTCAGCCCCAGCATTTT
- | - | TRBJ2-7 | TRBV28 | CASSLFGNEQYF | TGTGCCAGCAGTTTATTTGGGAACGAGCAGTACTTC
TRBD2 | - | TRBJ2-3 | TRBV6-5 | CASSYDPGGPRTDTQYF | TGTGCCAGCAGTTACGATCCGGGGGGGCCCCGCACAGATACGCAGTATTTT
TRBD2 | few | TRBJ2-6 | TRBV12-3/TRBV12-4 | CASTRLAGGPGANVLTF | TGTGCCAGCACCAGACTAGCGGGAGGGCCTGGGGCCAACGTCCTGACTTTC
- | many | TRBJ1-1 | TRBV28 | CASSLVWRVGNTEAFF | TGTGCCAGCAGTTTAGTGTGGCGGGTTGGGAACACTGAAGCTTTCTTT